This T cell receptor beta chain was retrieved from a study of cytomegalovirus exposure and HLA in healthy donors. The study ran its PCR with 60 Vbeta and 13 Jbeta primers. Data came from immunoSEQ multiplex PCR; TCRdb stores just in-frame clones and leaves some out. The table lists under 200,000 clones, roughly 74% of them singletons. The CDR3 sequence is 15 residues long. Germline V CDR1 and CDR2: MNHNS, SASEGT. With 6 bases removed from V and 7 bases from J, the gap between germline ends came to 22 bases. Specimen: PBMCs. The V and J genes are TRBV6-1 and TRBJ2-7, with D maybe TRBD1 (5 bases). The clonotype was recovered from a woman under 40 in good health and CMV-seropositive. In DNA, the CDR3 is TGTGCCAGCAGCTTAACGACAGTAAATGATTCGGAGCAGTACTTC. Its protein product is CASSLTTVNDSEQYF.